This T cell receptor beta chain is from a study of CD8 T cells in Susac syndrome. RNA in amounts of about 0.5 to 1 ug was reverse transcribed with random hexamers. TCRdb re-called the immunoSEQ multiplex PCR reads with MiXCR, one entry per CDR3 protein. The sample yields roughly 89,000 distinct CDR3 sequences, around 96% seen once. In germline, CDR1 is DFQATT, CDR2 SNEGSKA (reference sequence). V was shortened by 0 bases and J by 0 bases, with 12 bases between the two germline ends. The CDR3 has 16 residues. Sequencing was done on a sample of CD8+ T cells from PBMCs. The chain carries TRBV20-1 and TRBJ1-5; the D is unclear. The clonotype comes from a human donor with Susac syndrome. CDR3 protein: CSARELLGLSNQPQHF. The CDR3, as DNA: TGCAGTGCTAGAGAACTCCTGGGCCTTAGCAATCAGCCCCAGCATTTT.